This T cell receptor (beta chain) was obtained from a study of cytomegalovirus exposure and HLA in healthy donors. PCR used 60 Vbeta primers and 13 Jbeta primers. The data were produced by immunoSEQ multiplex PCR, yet TCRdb's version contains in-frame clones alone and is incomplete. This table has 110,000 or so clones, 70% to 85% appearing once. The CDR3 has 17 amino acids. Germline values: CDR1 MNHEY, CDR2 SMNVEV (reference sequence). V shed 1 base and J 0 bases; nucleotides not matched to a gene: 6. The chain uses TRBV27 and TRBJ2-1, with 7 bases aligning to TRBD1. Source material: PBMCs. This clonotype was obtained from a woman aged 35 to 49 in good health and CMV-seropositive. This CDR3 reads CASSLFGQALSYNEQFF. The CDR3 DNA reads as TGTGCCAGCAGTTTATTTGGACAGGCTCTCTCCTACAATGAGCAGTTCTTC.